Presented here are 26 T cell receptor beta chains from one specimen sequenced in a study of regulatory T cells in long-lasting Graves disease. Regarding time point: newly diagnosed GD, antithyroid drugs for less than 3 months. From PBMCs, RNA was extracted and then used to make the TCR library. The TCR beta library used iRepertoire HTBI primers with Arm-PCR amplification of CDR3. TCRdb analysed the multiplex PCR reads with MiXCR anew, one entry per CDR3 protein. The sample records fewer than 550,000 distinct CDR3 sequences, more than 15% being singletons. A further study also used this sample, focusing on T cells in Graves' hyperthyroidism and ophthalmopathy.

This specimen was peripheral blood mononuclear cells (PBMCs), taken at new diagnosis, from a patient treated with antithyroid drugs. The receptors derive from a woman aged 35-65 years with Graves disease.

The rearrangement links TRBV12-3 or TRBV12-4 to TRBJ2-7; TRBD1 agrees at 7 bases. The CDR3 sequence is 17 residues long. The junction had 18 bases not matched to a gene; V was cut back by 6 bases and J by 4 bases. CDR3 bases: TGTGCCAGCAGCCTCCCCGAAAGACAGGGACGCCGATACGAGCAGTACTTC. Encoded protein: CASSLPERQGRRYEQYF.

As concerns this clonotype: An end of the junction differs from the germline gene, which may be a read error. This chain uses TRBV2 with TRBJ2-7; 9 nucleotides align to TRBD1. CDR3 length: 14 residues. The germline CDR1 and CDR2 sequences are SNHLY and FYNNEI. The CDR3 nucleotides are TGTGCCAGCAGTCAAGGACAGGGGTCCTGCGAGCAGTACTTC. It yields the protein CASSQGQGSCEQYF.

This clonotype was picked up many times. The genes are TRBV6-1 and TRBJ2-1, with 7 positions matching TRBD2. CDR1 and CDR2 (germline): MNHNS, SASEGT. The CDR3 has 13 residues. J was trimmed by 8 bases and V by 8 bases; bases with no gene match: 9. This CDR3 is CASWPQGGDEQFF. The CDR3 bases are TGTGCCAGCTGGCCGCAGGGAGGGGATGAGCAGTTCTTC.

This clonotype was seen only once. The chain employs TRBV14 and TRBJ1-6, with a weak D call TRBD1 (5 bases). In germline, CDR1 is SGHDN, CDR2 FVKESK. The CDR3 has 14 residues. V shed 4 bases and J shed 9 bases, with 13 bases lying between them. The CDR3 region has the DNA TGTGCCAGCAGCCGGGACCGAGATCGTTCACCCCTCCACTTT. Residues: CASSRDRDRSPLHF.

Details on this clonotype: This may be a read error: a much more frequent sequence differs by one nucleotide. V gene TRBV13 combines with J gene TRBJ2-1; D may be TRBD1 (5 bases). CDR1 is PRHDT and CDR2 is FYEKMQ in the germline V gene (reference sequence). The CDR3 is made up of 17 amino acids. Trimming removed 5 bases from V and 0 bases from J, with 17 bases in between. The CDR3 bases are TGTGCCAGCAGCCTACGACACCGACAGAGCTCCTACAATGAGCAGTTCTTC. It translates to CASSLRHRQSSYNEQFF.

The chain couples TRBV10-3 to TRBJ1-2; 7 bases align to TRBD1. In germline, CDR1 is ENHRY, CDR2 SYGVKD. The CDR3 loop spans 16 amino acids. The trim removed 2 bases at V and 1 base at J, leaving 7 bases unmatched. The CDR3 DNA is TGTGCCATCAGTGAGGCGGGGGACAGACTTAACTATGGCTACACCTTC. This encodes CAISEAGDRLNYGYTF.

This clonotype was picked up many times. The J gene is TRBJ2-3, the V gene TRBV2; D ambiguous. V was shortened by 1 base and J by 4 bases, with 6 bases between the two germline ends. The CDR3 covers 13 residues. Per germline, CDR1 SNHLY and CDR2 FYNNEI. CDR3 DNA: TGTGCCAGCAGTGAAGACTACTCAGATACGCAGTATTTT. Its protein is CASSEDYSDTQYF.

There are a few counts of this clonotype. The CDR3 nucleotides read TGTGCCAGTAGTCCCGGACCCCGCGGGAATGAGCAGTTCTTC. The encoded protein is CASSPGPRGNEQFF. The genes are TRBV19 and TRBJ2-1; the D gene is possibly TRBD2 (5 bases). The CDR3 runs to 14 residues. Deletions cut 5 bases from V and 7 bases from J, with 15 bases between. Looked up from germline, CDR1 is LNHDA and CDR2 is SQIVND (reference sequence).

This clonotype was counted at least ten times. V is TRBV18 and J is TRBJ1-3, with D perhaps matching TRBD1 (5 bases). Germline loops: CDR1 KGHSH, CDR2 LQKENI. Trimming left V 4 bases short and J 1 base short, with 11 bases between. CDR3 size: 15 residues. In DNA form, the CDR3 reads TGTGCCAGCTCACTAAACGGGGGATCTGGAAACACCATATATTTT. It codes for CASSLNGGSGNTIYF.

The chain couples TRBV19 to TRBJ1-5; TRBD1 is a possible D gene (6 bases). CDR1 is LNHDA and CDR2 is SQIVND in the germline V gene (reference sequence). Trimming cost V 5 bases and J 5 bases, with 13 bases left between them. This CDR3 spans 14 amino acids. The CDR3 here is CASSDFRGDQPQHF. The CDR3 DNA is TGTGCCAGTAGTGACTTCAGGGGCGATCAGCCCCAGCATTTT. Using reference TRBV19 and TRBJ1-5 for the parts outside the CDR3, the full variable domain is DGGITQSPKYLFRKEGQNVTLSCEQNLNHDAMYWYRQDPGQGLRLIYYSQIVNDFQKGDIAEGYSVSREKKESFPLTVTSAQKNPTAFYLCASSDFRGDQPQHFGDGTRLSIL.

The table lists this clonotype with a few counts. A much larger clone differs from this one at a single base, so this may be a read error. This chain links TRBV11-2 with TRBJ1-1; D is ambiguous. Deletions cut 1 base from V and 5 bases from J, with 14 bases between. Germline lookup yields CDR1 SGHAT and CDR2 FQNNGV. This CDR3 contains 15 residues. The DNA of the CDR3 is TGTGCCAGCAGCTTAGCAGGAAGCCCATTGACTGAAGCTTTCTTT. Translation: CASSLAGSPLTEAFF.

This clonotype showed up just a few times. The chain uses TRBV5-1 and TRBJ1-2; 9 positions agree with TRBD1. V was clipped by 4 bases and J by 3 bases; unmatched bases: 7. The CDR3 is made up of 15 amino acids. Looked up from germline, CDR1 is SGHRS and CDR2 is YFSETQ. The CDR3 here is CASSPTGGTDYGYTF. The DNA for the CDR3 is TGCGCCAGCAGCCCGACAGGGGGAACCGACTATGGCTACACCTTC.

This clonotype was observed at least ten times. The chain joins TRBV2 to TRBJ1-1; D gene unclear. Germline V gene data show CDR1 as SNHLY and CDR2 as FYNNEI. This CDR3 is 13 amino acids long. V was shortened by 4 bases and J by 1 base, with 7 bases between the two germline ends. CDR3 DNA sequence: TGTGCCAGCAGTGGCCAGGCGAACACTGAAGCTTTCTTT. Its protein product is CASSGQANTEAFF.

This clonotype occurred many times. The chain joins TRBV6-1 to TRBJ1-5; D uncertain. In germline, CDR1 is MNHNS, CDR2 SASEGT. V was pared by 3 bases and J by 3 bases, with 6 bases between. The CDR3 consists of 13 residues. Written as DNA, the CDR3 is TGTGCCAGCAGTGAGGGGTACAATCAGCCCCAGCATTTT. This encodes CASSEGYNQPQHF.

The CDR3 spells CASSYSSSGTTADEQYF. The CDR3, as DNA: TGTGCCAGCAGTTACTCTAGTTCCGGGACTACCGCGGACGAGCAGTACTTC. The chain uses TRBV6-5 and TRBJ2-7, with 7 bases fitting TRBD2. J gave up 5 bases and V 0 bases, and 13 bases lay outside the gene matches. CDR3 length: 17 residues. CDR1 and CDR2 (germline): MNHEY, SVGAGI.

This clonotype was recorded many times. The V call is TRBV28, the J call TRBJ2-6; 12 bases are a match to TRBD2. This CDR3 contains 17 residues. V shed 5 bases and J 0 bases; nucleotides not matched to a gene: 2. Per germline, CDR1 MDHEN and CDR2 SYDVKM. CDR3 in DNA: TGTGCCAGCAGTCAACTAGCGGGGGGCTCTGGGGCCAACGTCCTGACTTTC. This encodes CASSQLAGGSGANVLTF.

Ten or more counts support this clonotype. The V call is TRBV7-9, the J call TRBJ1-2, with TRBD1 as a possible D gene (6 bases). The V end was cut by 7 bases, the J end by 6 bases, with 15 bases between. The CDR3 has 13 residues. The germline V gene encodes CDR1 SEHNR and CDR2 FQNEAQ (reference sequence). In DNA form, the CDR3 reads TGTGCCAGCACCAAGGGGGGCGGCGATGGCTACACCTTC. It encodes CASTKGGGDGYTF.

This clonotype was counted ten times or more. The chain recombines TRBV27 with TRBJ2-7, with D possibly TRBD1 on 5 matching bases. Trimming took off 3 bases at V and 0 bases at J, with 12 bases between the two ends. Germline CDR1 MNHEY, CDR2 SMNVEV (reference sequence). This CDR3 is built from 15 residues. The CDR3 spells CASSFSQASSYEQYF. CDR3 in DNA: TGTGCCAGCAGTTTTTCACAGGCCAGCTCCTACGAGCAGTACTTC.

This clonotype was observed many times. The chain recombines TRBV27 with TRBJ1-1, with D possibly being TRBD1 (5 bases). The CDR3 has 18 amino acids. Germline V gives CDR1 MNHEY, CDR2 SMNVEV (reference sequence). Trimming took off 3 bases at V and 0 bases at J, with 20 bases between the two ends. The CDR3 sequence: CASSFKEEIREMNTEAFF. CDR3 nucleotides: TGTGCCAGCAGTTTTAAGGAGGAGATCAGGGAAATGAACACTGAAGCTTTCTTT.

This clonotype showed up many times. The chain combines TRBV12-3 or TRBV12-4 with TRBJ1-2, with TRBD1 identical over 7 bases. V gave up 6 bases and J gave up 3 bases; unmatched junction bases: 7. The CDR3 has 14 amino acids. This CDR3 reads CASSPVRGDYGYTF. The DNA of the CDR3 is TGTGCCAGCAGCCCCGTCAGGGGGGACTATGGCTACACCTTC.

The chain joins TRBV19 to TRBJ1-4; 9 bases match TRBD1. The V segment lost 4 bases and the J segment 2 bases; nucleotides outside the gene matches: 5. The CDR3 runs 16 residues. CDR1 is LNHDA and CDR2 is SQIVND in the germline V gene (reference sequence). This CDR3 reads CASSTLGQGTNEKLFF. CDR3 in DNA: TGTGCCAGTAGTACCCTCGGACAGGGGACTAATGAAAAACTGTTTTTT.

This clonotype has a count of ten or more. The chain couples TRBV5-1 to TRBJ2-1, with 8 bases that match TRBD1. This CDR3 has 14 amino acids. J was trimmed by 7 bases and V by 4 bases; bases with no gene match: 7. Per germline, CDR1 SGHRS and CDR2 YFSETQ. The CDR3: CASSETGVRNEQFF. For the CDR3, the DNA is TGCGCCAGCAGCGAGACAGGGGTAAGGAATGAGCAGTTCTTC.

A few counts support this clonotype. The DNA for the CDR3 is TGTGCCAGCAGTTACATAGGCGGTTCGAGCTCCTACGAGCAGTACTTC. Residues: CASSYIGGSSSYEQYF. The J gene is TRBJ2-7, the V gene TRBV6-9; D remains ambiguous. The germline gives CDR1 MNHGY, CDR2 SVAAGI. The CDR3 contains 16 residues. Trimming removed 3 bases from V and 0 bases from J, with 15 bases in between.

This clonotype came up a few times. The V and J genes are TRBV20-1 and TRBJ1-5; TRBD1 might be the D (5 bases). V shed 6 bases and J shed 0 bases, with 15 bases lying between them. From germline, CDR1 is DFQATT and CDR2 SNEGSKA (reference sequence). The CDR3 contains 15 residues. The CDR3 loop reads CSATPTEHSNQPQHF. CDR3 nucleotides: TGCAGTGCCACTCCGACAGAGCATAGCAATCAGCCCCAGCATTTT.

This CDR3 reads CASSVDMGNTIYF. The CDR3 coding sequence is TGTGCCAGCAGCGTCGACATGGGAAACACCATATATTTT. The chain joins TRBV7-9 to TRBJ1-3; D is undetermined. This CDR3 comprises 13 residues. The ends were cut back, 5 bases at V and 4 bases at J, with 9 bases in the middle. Germline V CDR1 and CDR2: SEHNR, FQNEAQ (reference sequence).

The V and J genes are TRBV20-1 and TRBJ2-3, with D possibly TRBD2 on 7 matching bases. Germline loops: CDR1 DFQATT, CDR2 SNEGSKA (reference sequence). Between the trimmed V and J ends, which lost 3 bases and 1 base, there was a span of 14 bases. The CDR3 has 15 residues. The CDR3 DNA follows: TGCAGTGCTAGTAGGGGGGGCTTTGGCACAGATACGCAGTATTTT. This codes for CSASRGGFGTDTQYF.